The 21 T cell receptor beta chains presented below share a single source sample, sequenced in a study of identical twins. Each CDR3 protein gets one entry after TCRdb re-called the 5' RACE reads with MiXCR. The sample lists under 300,000 distinct CDR3 sequences, over 13% seen once, with approximately 8.2% in the top ten. Material: memory (CD45RO+) T cells sorted from blood. The origin of the receptors is a woman under 30 in good health.

This clonotype was observed many times. The chain links TRBV4-3 to TRBJ1-2; 8 nucleotides match TRBD1. The CDR3 is 15 amino acids. V shed 1 base and J 8 bases; nucleotides not matched to a gene: 9. CDR1 LGHNA and CDR2 YSLEER come from the germline V gene. CDR3 sequence: CASSQGPGTGKGYTF. CDR3 in DNA: TGCGCCAGCAGCCAAGGACCGGGGACAGGAAAAGGCTACACCTTC.

The V gene is TRBV20-1, the J gene TRBJ2-1, with a tentative D call TRBD2 (5 bases). V was shortened by 4 bases and J by 0 bases, with 13 bases between the two germline ends. The CDR3 covers 15 residues. Per the germline V gene, CDR1 is DFQATT and CDR2 is SNEGSKA (reference sequence). The CDR3 reads CSAKAASNSYNEQFF. CDR3 DNA sequence: TGCAGTGCTAAAGCGGCTAGCAACTCCTACAATGAGCAGTTCTTC.

This clonotype was detected a few times. V usage is TRBV6-5 and J usage is TRBJ2-1; possible D gene TRBD2, 6 bases. Germline CDR1 and CDR2: MNHEY and SVGAGI. There are 15 residues in the CDR3. V was pared by 0 bases and J by 5 bases, with 11 bases between. The CDR3 is CASSYSPSVDNEQFF. In DNA form, the CDR3 reads TGTGCCAGCAGTTACTCGCCTAGCGTGGACAATGAGCAGTTCTTC.

This clonotype was seen at least ten times. V is TRBV6-1 and J is TRBJ2-3, with 10 nucleotides matching TRBD1. Unmatched junction bases numbered 13, after V lost 5 bases and J lost 5 bases. The length of the CDR3 is 17 residues. Per the germline V gene, CDR1 is MNHNS and CDR2 is SASEGT. The CDR3 loop reads CASSKQTGGAEGDTQYF. In DNA form, the CDR3 reads TGTGCCAGCAGTAAGCAGACAGGGGGCGCGGAGGGAGATACGCAGTATTTT.

This clonotype was detected ten times or more. The CDR3 spells CASSLASVSYEQYF. The CDR3 DNA reads as TGCGCCAGCAGCTTGGCCTCGGTGTCCTACGAGCAGTACTTC. The chain has TRBV5-1 and TRBJ2-7; D gene uncertain. The length of the CDR3 is 14 residues. The germline V gene has CDR1 SGHRS and CDR2 YFSETQ. Trimming removed 0 bases at V and 1 base at J, with 8 bases between.

This clonotype was picked up a small number of times. This chain connects TRBV10-3 to TRBJ2-5, with D perhaps being TRBD1 or TRBD2 (5 bases each). Germline V gene data show CDR1 as ENHRY and CDR2 as SYGVKD. Deletions cut 1 base from V and 2 bases from J, with 5 bases between. The CDR3 totals 13 residues. The CDR3 nucleotides read TGTGCCATCAGTGAGTGGGGGCAAGAGACCCAGTACTTC. Translating it yields CAISEWGQETQYF.

This clonotype was counted only a few times. The rearrangement joins TRBV9 to TRBJ1-3; D might be TRBD1 (5 bases). Trimming cost V 0 bases and J 4 bases, with 11 bases left between them. CDR1 is SGDLS and CDR2 is YYNGEE in the germline V gene. The CDR3 is made up of 15 amino acids. The CDR3 protein is CASSVGLGPGNTIYF. The CDR3 DNA follows: TGTGCCAGCAGCGTAGGTCTGGGGCCGGGAAACACCATATATTTT.

This clonotype has just a few counts. The V gene is TRBV4-3, the J gene TRBJ2-7; 7 bases map to TRBD2. J was trimmed by 7 bases and V by 2 bases; bases with no gene match: 8. The germline CDR1 and CDR2 sequences are LGHNA and YSLEER. This CDR3 has 14 residues. CDR3 coding DNA: TGCGCCAGCAGCCAATGGACTAGTTCGGGGGAGCAGTACTTC. This encodes CASSQWTSSGEQYF.

This clonotype was seen many times. The V call is TRBV4-1, the J call TRBJ1-2; 9 bases agree with TRBD1. The CDR3 extends over 18 amino acids. V dropped 0 bases and J dropped 4; count of bases not matched to a gene: 12. Germline CDR1 is MGHRA and CDR2 is YSYEKL. The CDR3 sequence is CASSQDIVRTGVRYGYTF. The CDR3 nucleotides read TGCGCCAGCAGCCAAGATATCGTCCGGACAGGGGTTCGCTATGGCTACACCTTC.

This chain joins TRBV18 and TRBJ2-1; D is undetermined. The V gene's germline CDR1 is KGHSH and CDR2 LQKENI. V was trimmed by 6 bases and J by 0 bases, leaving 12 bases between them. The CDR3 is made up of 15 amino acids. The CDR3 spells CASSRGKTSYNEQFF. CDR3 nucleotides: TGTGCCAGCTCCCGCGGAAAAACCTCCTACAATGAGCAGTTCTTC.

The chain uses TRBV5-1 and TRBJ2-7; D remains unclear. The germline V gene has CDR1 SGHRS and CDR2 YFSETQ. The V and J ends lost 4 bases and 2 bases respectively, with 10 bases between them. CDR3 length: 13 amino acids. CDR3 sequence (DNA): TGCGCCAGCAGCCTGGAAGGAACCTACGAGCAGTACTTC. Translation: CASSLEGTYEQYF. Variable domain in full (rest from reference TRBV5-1 and TRBJ2-7): KAGVTQTPRYLIKTRGQQVTLSCSPISGHRSVSWYQQTPGQGLQFLFEYFSETQRNKGNFPGRFSGRQFSNSRSEMNVSTLELGDSALYLCASSLEGTYEQYFGPGTRLTVT.

This clonotype was detected many times. The V call is TRBV4-3, the J call TRBJ2-1; TRBD2 aligns across 10 bases. The CDR3 contains 14 residues. J gave up 11 bases and V 4 bases, and 8 bases lay outside the gene matches. CDR1 and CDR2 (germline): LGHNA, YSLEER. CDR3 in DNA: TGCGCCAGCAGCCGCTCGCTAGCGGGAGACAAGCAGTTCTTC. Residues: CASSRSLAGDKQFF.

This clonotype was counted a few times. The chain has TRBV12-3 or TRBV12-4 and TRBJ2-3, with 8 bases matching TRBD2. J lost 4 bases, V lost 6 bases, and 12 bases had no gene match. CDR3 size: 16 residues. In nucleotides, the CDR3 is TGTGCCAGCAGCTCAACTGGAGCGGGAGTTGCAGATACGCAGTATTTT. This codes for CASSSTGAGVADTQYF.

In this sample, this clonotype turned up many times. The chain has TRBV12-3 or TRBV12-4 and TRBJ2-2, with unresolved D. V lost 7 bases and J lost 2, with 2 bases in between. CDR3 length equals 11 residues. CDR3 protein: CASTNTGELFF. The CDR3 nucleotides are TGTGCCAGCACTAACACCGGGGAGCTGTTTTTT.

The DNA for the CDR3 is TGTGCCAGCAGCGTAGAGGCAGGGGGTGTAGGACCCCTCCACTTT. Amino acids: CASSVEAGGVGPLHF. J is TRBJ1-6 and V is TRBV9; 7 bases are a match to TRBD1. The CDR3 spans 15 residues. From germline, CDR1 is SGDLS and CDR2 YYNGEE. Trimming removed 0 bases from V and 12 bases from J; junction bases left unmatched: 9.

The chain carries TRBV18 and TRBJ2-3, with D possibly matching TRBD2 (5 bases). V was trimmed by 2 bases and J by 2 bases, leaving 8 bases between them. The CDR3 sequence is 14 residues long. Germline CDR1 reads KGHSH; CDR2 reads LQKENI. The CDR3 DNA sequence: TGTGCCAGCTCACCAGCGGGTCTCACAGATACGCAGTATTTT. Its translation: CASSPAGLTDTQYF.

The rearrangement uses TRBV27 and TRBJ2-7, with 7 bases aligning to TRBD1. The CDR3 extends over 16 amino acids. Germline V gives CDR1 MNHEY, CDR2 SMNVEV (reference sequence). V dropped 5 bases and J dropped 0; count of bases not matched to a gene: 10. The CDR3 protein is CASSSRGTANSYEQYF. The CDR3 DNA reads TGTGCCAGCAGTAGTAGGGGGACAGCAAACTCCTACGAGCAGTACTTC.

A few counts support this clonotype. The V gene is TRBV20-1, the J gene TRBJ2-3; TRBD1 aligns across 7 bases. From germline, CDR1 is DFQATT and CDR2 SNEGSKA (reference sequence). This CDR3 contains 14 residues. V lost 2 bases, J lost 10 bases, and 12 bases stayed unmatched. The CDR3 bases are TGCAGTGCTAGATTGATAGGGGGCCTGAGGTCGCAGTATTTT. Translation gives CSARLIGGLRSQYF.

At least ten counts were recorded for this clonotype. The rearrangement joins TRBV30 to TRBJ1-4, with 7 bases matching TRBD1. V gave up 0 bases and J gave up 4 bases; unmatched junction bases: 2. The CDR3 is 14 residues long. Germline CDR1 and CDR2: GTSNPN and SVGIG (reference sequence). The CDR3 spells CAWSVGDSNEKLFF. For the CDR3, the DNA is TGTGCCTGGAGTGTCGGGGACAGTAATGAAAAACTGTTTTTT.

The chain carries TRBV20-1 and TRBJ2-7; D tentatively reads TRBD1 or TRBD2 (5 bases each). This CDR3 spans 14 amino acids. Trimming shortened V by 1 base and J by 2 bases, and 12 bases separated the two germline ends. Germline V gene sequence: CDR1 DFQATT, CDR2 SNEGSKA (reference sequence). The CDR3 bases are TGCAGTGCTAGAGTAGGGACCGCCACCTACGAGCAGTACTTC. It translates to CSARVGTATYEQYF.

This clonotype occurred a few times. The rearrangement joins TRBV10-2 to TRBJ2-7, with D maybe TRBD1 (6 bases). The CDR3 consists of 14 residues. Trimming removed 6 bases from V and 3 bases from J, with 15 bases in between. The germline V gene encodes CDR1 WSHSY and CDR2 SAAADI. The CDR3 region has the DNA TGCGCCAGCAGCCCCATCCGGGACAACTACGAGCAGTACTTC. Translation gives CASSPIRDNYEQYF.